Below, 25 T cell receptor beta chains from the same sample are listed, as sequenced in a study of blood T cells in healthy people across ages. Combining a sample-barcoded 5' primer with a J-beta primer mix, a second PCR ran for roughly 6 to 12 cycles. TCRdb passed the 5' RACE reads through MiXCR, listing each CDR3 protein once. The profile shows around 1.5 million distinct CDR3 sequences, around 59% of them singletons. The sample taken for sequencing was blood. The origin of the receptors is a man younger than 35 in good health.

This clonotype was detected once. The CDR3 DNA reads TGTGCCAGCAGAAGGGAGGCGGTCACTGAAGCTTTCTTT. Protein sequence: CASRREAVTEAFF. The chain combines TRBV2 with TRBJ1-1; D gene uncertain. There are 13 residues in the CDR3. V lost 6 bases to trimming and J lost 4 bases, with 12 bases between them. Per the germline V gene, CDR1 is SNHLY and CDR2 is FYNNEI.

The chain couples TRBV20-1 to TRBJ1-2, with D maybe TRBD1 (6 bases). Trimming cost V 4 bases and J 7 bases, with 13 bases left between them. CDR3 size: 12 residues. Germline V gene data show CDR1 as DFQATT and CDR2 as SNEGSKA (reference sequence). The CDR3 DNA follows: TGCAGTGCTATAAGGGGGGGAGCTGGCTACACCTTC. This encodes CSAIRGGAGYTF.

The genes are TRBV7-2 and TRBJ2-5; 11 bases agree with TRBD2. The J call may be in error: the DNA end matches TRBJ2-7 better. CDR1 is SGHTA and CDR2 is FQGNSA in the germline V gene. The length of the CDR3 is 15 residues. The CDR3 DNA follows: TGTGCCAGCAGCTTAAGGAAACTAGCGGGGGACGAGCAGTACTTC. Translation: CASSLRKLAGDEQYF.

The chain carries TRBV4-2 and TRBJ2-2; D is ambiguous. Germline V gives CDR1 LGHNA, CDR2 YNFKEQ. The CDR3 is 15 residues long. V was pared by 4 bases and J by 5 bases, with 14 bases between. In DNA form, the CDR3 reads TGTGCCAGCAGCCGTGGCGGCCTTGGGACCGGGGAGCTGTTTTTT. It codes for CASSRGGLGTGELFF.

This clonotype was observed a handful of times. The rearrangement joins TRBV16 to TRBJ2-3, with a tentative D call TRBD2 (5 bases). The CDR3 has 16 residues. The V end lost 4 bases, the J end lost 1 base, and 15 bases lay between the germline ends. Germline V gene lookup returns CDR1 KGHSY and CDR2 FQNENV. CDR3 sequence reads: CASSPRGGGGTDTQYF. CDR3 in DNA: TGTGCCAGCAGCCCCCGGGGTGGAGGCGGCACAGATACGCAGTATTTT. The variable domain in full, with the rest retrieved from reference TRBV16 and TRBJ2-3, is GEEVAQTPKHLVRGEGQKAKLYCAPIKGHSYVFWYQQVLKNEFKFLISFQNENVFDETGMPKERFSAKCLPNSPCSLEIQATKLEDSAVYFCASSPRGGGGTDTQYFGPGTRLTVL.

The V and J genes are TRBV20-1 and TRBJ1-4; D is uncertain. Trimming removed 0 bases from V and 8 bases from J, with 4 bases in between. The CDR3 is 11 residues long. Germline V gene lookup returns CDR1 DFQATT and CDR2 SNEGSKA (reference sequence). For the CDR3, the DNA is TGCAGTGCTAGAGATCTAGAAAAACTGTTTTTT. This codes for CSARDLEKLFF.

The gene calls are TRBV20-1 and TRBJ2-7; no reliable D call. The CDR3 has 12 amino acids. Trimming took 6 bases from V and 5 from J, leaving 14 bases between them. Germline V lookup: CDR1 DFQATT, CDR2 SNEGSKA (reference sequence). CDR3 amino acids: CSAKDPANEQYF. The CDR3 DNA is TGCAGTGCGAAGGACCCTGCGAACGAGCAGTACTTC.

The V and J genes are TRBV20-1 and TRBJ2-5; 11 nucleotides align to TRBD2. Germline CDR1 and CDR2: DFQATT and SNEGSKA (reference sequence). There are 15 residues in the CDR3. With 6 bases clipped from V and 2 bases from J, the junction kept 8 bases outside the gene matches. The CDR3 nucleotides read TGCAGTGCCCTAGGGGCTAGCGGGGGGCAAGAGACCCAGTACTTC. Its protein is CSALGASGGQETQYF.

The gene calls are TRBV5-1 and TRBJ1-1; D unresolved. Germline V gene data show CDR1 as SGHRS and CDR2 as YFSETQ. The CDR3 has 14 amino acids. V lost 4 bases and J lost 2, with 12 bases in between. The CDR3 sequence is CASSSSGPNTEAFF. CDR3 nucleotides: TGCGCCAGCAGCAGCTCCGGGCCCAACACTGAAGCTTTCTTT.

The chain's CDR3 is CAISEGLAGSNEQFF. As DNA, the CDR3 is TGTGCCATCAGTGAAGGACTAGCGGGATCCAATGAGCAGTTCTTC. The chain joins TRBV10-3 to TRBJ2-1, with 12 bases fitting TRBD2. Germline V gene lookup returns CDR1 ENHRY and CDR2 SYGVKD. With 3 bases clipped from V and 6 bases from J, the junction kept 3 bases outside the gene matches. The CDR3 is 15 amino acids.

The CDR3 is CASSAGFNEQYF. The CDR3 DNA sequence: TGTGCCAGCAGCGCAGGGTTCAATGAGCAGTACTTC. The chain recombines TRBV7-2 with TRBJ2-5; perhaps TRBD1 as D (5 bases). The germline V gene has CDR1 SGHTA and CDR2 FQGNSA. This CDR3 has 12 amino acids. V was trimmed by 5 bases and J by 11 bases, leaving 15 bases between them.

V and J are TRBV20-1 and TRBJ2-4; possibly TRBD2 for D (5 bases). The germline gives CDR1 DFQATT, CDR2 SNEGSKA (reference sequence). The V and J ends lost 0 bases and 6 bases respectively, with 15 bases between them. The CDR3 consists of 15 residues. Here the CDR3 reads CSARDGSVAGNIQYF. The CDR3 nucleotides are TGCAGTGCTAGAGATGGTTCCGTCGCGGGAAACATTCAGTACTTC.

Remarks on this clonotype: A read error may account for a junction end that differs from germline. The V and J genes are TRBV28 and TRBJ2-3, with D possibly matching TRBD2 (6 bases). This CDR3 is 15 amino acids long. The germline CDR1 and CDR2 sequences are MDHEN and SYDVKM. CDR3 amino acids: CASSLAGTFTDTRYF. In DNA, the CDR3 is TGTGCCAGCAGTTTAGCGGGAACCTTCACAGATACGCGGTATTTT.

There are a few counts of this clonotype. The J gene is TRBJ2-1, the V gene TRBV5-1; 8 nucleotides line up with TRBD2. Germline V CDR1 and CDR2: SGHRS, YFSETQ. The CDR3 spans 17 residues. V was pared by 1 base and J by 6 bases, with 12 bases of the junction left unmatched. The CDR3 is CASSLFLSGAIVNEQFF. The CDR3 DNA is TGCGCCAGCAGCTTGTTCCTTAGCGGGGCAATAGTCAATGAGCAGTTCTTC.

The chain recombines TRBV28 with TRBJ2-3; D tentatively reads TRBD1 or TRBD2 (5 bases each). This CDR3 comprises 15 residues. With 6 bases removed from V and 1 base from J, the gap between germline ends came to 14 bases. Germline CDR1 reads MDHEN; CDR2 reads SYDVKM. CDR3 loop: CASRLPQGGTDTQYF. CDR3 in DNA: TGTGCCAGCAGATTGCCCCAGGGAGGCACAGATACGCAGTATTTT.

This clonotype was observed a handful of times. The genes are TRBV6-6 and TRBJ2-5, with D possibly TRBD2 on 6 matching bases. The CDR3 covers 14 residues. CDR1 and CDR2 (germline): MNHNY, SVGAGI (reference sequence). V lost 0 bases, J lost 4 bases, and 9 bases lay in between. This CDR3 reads CASSYSSAGETQYF. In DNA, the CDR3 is TGTGCCAGCAGTTACTCGTCAGCGGGAGAGACCCAGTACTTC.

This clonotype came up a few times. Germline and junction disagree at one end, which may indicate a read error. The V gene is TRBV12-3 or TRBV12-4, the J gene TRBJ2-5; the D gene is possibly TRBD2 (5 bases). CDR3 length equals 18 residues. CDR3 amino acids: CASSFLGVPEVDQETQYF. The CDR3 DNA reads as TGTGCCAGCAGTTTCCTAGGAGTCCCGGAGGTCGACCAGGAGACCCAGTACTTC.

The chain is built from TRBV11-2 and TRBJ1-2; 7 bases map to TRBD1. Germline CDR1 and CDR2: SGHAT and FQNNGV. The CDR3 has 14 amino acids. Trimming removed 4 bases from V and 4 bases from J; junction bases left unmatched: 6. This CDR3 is CASSSGTVLYGYTF. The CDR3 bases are TGTGCCAGCAGCTCCGGGACAGTACTCTATGGCTACACCTTC.

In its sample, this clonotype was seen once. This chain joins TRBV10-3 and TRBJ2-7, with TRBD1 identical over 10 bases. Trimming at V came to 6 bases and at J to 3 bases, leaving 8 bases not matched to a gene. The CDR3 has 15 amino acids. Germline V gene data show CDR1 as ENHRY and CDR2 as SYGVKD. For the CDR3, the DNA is TGTGCCATCAGGCGAAACCGGGACAGGGGCTACGAGCAGTACTTC. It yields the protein CAIRRNRDRGYEQYF.

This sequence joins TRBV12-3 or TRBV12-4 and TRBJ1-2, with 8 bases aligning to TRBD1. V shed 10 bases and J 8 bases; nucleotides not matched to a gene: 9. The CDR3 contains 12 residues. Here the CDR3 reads CATGQDYQGYTF. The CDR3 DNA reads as TGTGCCACGGGACAGGACTATCAAGGCTACACCTTC.

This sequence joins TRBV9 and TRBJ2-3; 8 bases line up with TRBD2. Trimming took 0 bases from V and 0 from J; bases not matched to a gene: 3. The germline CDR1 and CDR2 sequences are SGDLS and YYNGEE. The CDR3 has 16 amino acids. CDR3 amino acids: CASSVDPGGSTDTQYF. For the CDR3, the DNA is TGTGCCAGCAGCGTAGATCCGGGGGGGAGCACAGATACGCAGTATTTT.

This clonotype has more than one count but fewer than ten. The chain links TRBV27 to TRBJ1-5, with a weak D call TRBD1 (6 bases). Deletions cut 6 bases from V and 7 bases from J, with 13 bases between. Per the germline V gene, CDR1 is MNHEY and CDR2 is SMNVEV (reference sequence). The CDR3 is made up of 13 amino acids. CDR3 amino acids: CASSAGVRQPQHF. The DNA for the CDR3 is TGTGCCAGCAGCGCAGGGGTAAGGCAGCCCCAGCATTTT.

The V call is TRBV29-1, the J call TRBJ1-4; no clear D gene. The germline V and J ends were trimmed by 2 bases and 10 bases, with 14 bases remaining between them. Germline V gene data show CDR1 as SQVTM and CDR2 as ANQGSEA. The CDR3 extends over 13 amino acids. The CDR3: CSVELKLAGKLFF. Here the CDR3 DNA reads TGCAGCGTTGAACTTAAATTGGCAGGAAAACTGTTTTTT. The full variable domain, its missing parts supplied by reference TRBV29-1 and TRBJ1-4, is SAVISQKPSRDICQRGTSLTIQCQVDSQVTMMFWYRQQPGQSLTLIATANQGSEATYESGFVIDKFPISRPNLTFSTLTVSNMSPEDSSIYLCSVELKLAGKLFFGSGTQLSVL.

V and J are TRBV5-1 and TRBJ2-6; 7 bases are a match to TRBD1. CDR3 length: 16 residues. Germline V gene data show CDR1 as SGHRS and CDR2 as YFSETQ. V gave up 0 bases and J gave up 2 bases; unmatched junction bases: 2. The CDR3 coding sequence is TGCGCCAGCAGCTTGGGGGACAGCACTGGGGCCAACGTCCTGACTTTC. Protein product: CASSLGDSTGANVLTF.

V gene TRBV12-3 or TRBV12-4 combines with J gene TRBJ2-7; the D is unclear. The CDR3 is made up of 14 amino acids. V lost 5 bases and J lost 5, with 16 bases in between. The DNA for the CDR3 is TGTGCCAGCAGTGCCCTTGGGGAAAGCCACGAGCAGTACTTC. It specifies CASSALGESHEQYF.